The clone carrying this T cell receptor beta chain was detected a few times. Antigen specificity is unknown. This entry comes from a study of response to subunit inactivated influenza vaccine. Whole-study results and caveats: Each seasonal influenza vaccination, the authors suggested, recruits few new T cells.

A single record per CDR3 protein comes from TCRdb applying MiXCR to the RT-PCR reads. This sample has about 520,000 distinct CDR3 sequences, with roughly 7.9% found just once. Germline CDR1 and CDR2: LNHNV and YYDKDF (reference sequence). Trimming took 6 bases from V and 8 from J; bases not matched to a gene: 3. CDR3 size: 13 residues. Source: PBMCs from blood, taken less than 30 months after vaccination. The receptor's source is a man aged 50-75 years who received an inactivated influenza vaccine. The chain employs TRBV15 and TRBJ1-6; 8 nucleotides align to TRBD1. The chain's CDR3 is CATRDRADSPLHF. The CDR3 bases are TGTGCCACCAGGGACAGGGCTGATTCACCCCTCCACTTT.